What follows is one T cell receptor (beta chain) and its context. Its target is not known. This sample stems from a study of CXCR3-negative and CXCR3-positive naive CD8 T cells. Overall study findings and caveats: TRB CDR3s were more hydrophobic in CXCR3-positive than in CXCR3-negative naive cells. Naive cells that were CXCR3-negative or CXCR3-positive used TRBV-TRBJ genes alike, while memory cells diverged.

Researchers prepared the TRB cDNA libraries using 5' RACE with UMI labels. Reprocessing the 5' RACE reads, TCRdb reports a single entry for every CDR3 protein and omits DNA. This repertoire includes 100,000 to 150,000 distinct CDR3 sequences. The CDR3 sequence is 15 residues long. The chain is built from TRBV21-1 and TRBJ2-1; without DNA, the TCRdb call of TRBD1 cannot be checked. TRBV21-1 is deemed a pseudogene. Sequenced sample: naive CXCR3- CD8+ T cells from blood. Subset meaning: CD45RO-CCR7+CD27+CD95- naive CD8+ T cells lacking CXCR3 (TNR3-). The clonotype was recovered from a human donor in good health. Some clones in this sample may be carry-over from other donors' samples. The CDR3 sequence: CASSKGLGRVSEQFF.